The rows below give T cell receptor beta chains drawn from one sample of a study of cytomegalovirus exposure and HLA in healthy donors. Using immunoSEQ multiplex PCR, the repertoire was profiled, and TCRdb retains in-frame clones only, with some absent. In the table there are just over 95,000 clones, approximately 81% of which are singletons. The sample taken for sequencing was PBMCs. The receptors were sampled from a woman between 35 and 50 years old in good health and CMV-seropositive. The CDR3 runs from the conserved cysteine through the conserved F or W. A row's size may be missing; if present it is once, few, many or a size class.

v_gene	abundance	j_gene	CDR3aa
TRBV11-2	.	TRBJ2-3	CASSTLTGRASGSTDTQYF
TRBV4-1	.	TRBJ2-7	CASSQESGPTREQYF
TRBV6-4	.	TRBJ2-2	CASRPGLDTGELFF
TRBV27	.	TRBJ2-2	CASSFTFDGELFF
TRBV10-3	.	TRBJ2-1	CAISSLAGDHNEQFF
TRBV5-5	.	TRBJ2-7	CASSLFQGMTYEQYF
TRBV28	.	TRBJ2-2	CASSLDRWNTGELFF
TRBV5-1	.	TRBJ2-3	CASSLIATDTQYF
TRBV29-1	.	TRBJ1-2	CSGAGQGDYGYTF
TRBV19	.	TRBJ1-5	CASSMKQAFNQPQHF
TRBV7-2	few	TRBJ1-4	CASSILTKGGEKLFF
TRBV6-5	.	TRBJ2-5	CASSYSRETQYF
TRBV10-2	.	TRBJ2-7	CASSEIAFLGEQYF
TRBV6-4	.	TRBJ2-3	CASSEGTPTDTQYF
TRBV7-2	.	TRBJ1-1	CASSARRGNTEAFF
TRBV11-2	.	TRBJ1-3	CASSFGTAGNTIYF
TRBV28	.	TRBJ1-2	CASSPGDRGLDGYTF
TRBV10-3	.	TRBJ2-7	CAISRDYQSYEQYF
TRBV28	.	TRBJ2-5	CASSFTWDRGLETQYF
TRBV28	.	TRBJ2-6	CASSTGGMDVLTF
TRBV19	.	TRBJ1-3	CASSTTRQGTGNTIYF
TRBV21-1	.	TRBJ2-2	CASSKALYPQGATGELFF
TRBV6-6	.	TRBJ2-7	CASSSLAGGNYEQYF
TRBV28	.	TRBJ2-5	CASRRGGGEETQYF
TRBV11-2	.	TRBJ2-5	CASSPGALGQETQYF
TRBV7-2	.	TRBJ1-4	CASSFNGGGNEKLFF
TRBV28	.	TRBJ2-2	CASILAGPNTGELFF
TRBV2	.	TRBJ1-1	CASKSGVMNTEAFF
TRBV10-1	.	TRBJ2-3	CASSDRWDGGADTQYF
TRBV2	.	TRBJ2-2	CASDLSGRVNTGELFF
TRBV7-6	.	TRBJ1-3	CASSRRTGGSTGNTIYF
TRBV4-1	.	TRBJ2-5	CASSRTGGLHF
TRBV27	once	TRBJ1-1	CASSPPGGAFREAFF
TRBV28	.	TRBJ1-6	CASSFNQANSPLHF
TRBV6-4	.	TRBJ2-2	CASSPSVTGELFF
TRBV9	few	TRBJ1-2	CASSVGGGPYGYTF
TRBV11-3	.	TRBJ2-7	CASRMGGRYEQYF
TRBV11-2	.	TRBJ2-7	CASSLGGSYEQYF
TRBV28	.	TRBJ2-3	CASSGLRADTQYF
TRBV5-1	once	TRBJ1-5	CASSLAGNQPQHF
TRBV27	.	TRBJ2-1	CASSLLGQGYYNEQFF
TRBV28	few	TRBJ2-7	CASKWQASSYEQYF
TRBV7-3	.	TRBJ2-2	CASSLGAPDTGELFF
TRBV5-1	.	.	CASSLSTGPNYEQYF
TRBV11-1	.	TRBJ2-7	CASSLGQFYEQYF
TRBV27	.	TRBJ2-3	CASSLTSGRVLTDTQYF
TRBV4-2	.	TRBJ2-1	CASSQDDQGNEQFF
TRBV27	.	TRBJ1-2	CASSFSGFGGYTF
TRBV5-1	once	TRBJ2-3	CASSLSSSTDFLDTQYF
TRBV6-5	.	TRBJ2-5	CASSYSIGGGGVTQYF
TRBV28	.	TRBJ2-7	CASSIGDYFFEQYF
TRBV27	.	TRBJ1-5	CASSFQGTNQPQHF